A single sample is the source of the 2 T cell receptor beta chains below, sequenced in a study of shared clonotypes between healthy human individuals. The method was immunoSEQ multiplex PCR; TCRdb's version includes in-frame clones alone and lacks a portion of them. The sample includes around 2.3 million clones, more than 90% of them seen just once. The sample was naive CD4+ T cells sorted from blood. Subset noted: CD45RA+ positively selected. These receptors were taken from a man between 18 and 35 years old in good health.

The table lists this clone with a few counts. The rearrangement links TRBV5-1 to TRBJ1-4; D is possibly TRBD1 (5 bases). CDR3 size: 14 residues. V dropped 0 bases and J dropped 10 bases, with 13 bases sitting between them. Germline V lookup: CDR1 SGHRS, CDR2 YFSETQ. The CDR3 region is CASSLEPTGGKLFF. Here the CDR3 DNA reads TGCGCCAGCAGCTTGGAACCGACCGGGGGAAAACTGTTTTTT. The variable domain in full, with the rest retrieved from reference TRBV5-1 and TRBJ1-4, is KAGVTQTPRYLIKTRGQQVTLSCSPISGHRSVSWYQQTPGQGLQFLFEYFSETQRNKGNFPGRFSGRQFSNSRSEMNVSTLELGDSALYLCASSLEPTGGKLFFGSGTQLSVL.

J is TRBJ2-1 and V is TRBV18; 12 bases fit TRBD1. CDR1 is KGHSH and CDR2 is LQKENI in the germline V gene. V trimming: 6 bases; J trimming: 9 bases; junction bases outside the gene matches: 9. This CDR3 is 15 amino acids long. The CDR3 loop is CASSPGQGATIEQFF. In DNA form, the CDR3 reads TGTGCCAGCTCCCCGGGACAGGGGGCGACTATTGAGCAGTTCTTC.